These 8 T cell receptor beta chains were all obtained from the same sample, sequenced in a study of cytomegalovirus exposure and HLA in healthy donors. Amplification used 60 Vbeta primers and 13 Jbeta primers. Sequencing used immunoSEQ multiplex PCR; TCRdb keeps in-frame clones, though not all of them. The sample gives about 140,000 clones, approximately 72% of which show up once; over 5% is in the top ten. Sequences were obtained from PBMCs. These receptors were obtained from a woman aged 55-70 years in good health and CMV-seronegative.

CDR3 amino acids: CAISDTNYGYTF. CDR3 coding DNA: TGTGCCATCAGTGACACTAACTATGGCTACACCTTC. The chain joins TRBV10-3 to TRBJ1-2; no clear D. From germline, CDR1 is ENHRY and CDR2 SYGVKD. The CDR3 is made up of 12 amino acids. V was cut by 3 bases and J by 0 bases, with 2 bases left in between.

DNA for the CDR3: TGTGCCAGCAGGACGGCGGGAGATACGCAGTATTTT. Translated: CASRTAGDTQYF. The chain links TRBV28 to TRBJ2-3; maybe TRBD2 (5 bases). V was pared by 6 bases and J by 5 bases, with 9 bases between. CDR3 length equals 12 residues. Germline V gene lookup returns CDR1 MDHEN and CDR2 SYDVKM.

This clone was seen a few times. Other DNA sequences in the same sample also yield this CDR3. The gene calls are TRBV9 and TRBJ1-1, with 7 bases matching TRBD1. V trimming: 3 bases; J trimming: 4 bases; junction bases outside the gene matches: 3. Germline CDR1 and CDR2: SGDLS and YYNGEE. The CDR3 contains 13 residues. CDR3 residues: CASSGTGVTEAFF. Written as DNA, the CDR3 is TGTGCCAGCAGCGGGACAGGCGTCACTGAAGCTTTCTTT.

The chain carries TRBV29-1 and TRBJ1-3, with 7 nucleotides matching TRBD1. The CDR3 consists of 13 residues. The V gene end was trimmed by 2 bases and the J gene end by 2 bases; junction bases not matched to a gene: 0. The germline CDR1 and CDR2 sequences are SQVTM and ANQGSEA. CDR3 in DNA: TGCAGCGTTGAAAGGGGGCCTGGAAACACCATATATTTT. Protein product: CSVERGPGNTIYF.

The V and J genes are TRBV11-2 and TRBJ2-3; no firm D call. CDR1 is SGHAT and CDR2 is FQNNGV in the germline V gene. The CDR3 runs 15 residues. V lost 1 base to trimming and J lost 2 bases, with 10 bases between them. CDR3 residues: CASSLGILPTDTQYF. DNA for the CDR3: TGTGCCAGCAGCTTAGGTATTCTCCCCACAGATACGCAGTATTTT.

DNA of the CDR3: TGTGCCGTGGCTGCACGGACTAGCGGGCCTAATGAGCAGTTCTTC. It is translated as CAVAARTSGPNEQFF. This sequence joins TRBV10-3 and TRBJ2-1; 11 bases align to TRBD2. CDR1 ENHRY and CDR2 SYGVKD come from the germline V gene. The CDR3 runs to 15 residues. V gave up 11 bases and J gave up 7 bases; unmatched junction bases: 13.

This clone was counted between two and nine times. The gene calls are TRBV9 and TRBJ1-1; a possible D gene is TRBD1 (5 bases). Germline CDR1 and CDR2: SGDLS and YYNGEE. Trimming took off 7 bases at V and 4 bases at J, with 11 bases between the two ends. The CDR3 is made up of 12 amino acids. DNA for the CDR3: TGTGCCAGCGGGGGGTCGAGCACTGAAGCTTTCTTT. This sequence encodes CASGGSSTEAFF.

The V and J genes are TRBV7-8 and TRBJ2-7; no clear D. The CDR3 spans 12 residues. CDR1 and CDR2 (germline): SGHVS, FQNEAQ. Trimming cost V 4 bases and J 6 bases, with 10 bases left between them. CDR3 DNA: TGTGCCAGCAGCTCCCCGCCGGGCGAGCAGTACTTC. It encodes CASSSPPGEQYF.